The subject of this entry is one T cell receptor beta chain. The sample is drawn from a study of CD8 T cells in Susac syndrome. A quantity of about 0.5 to 1 ug RNA underwent reverse transcription using random hexamers. TCRdb independently ran MiXCR on the immunoSEQ multiplex PCR reads; one entry per CDR3 protein. Of around 130,000 distinct CDR3 sequences in the sample, roughly 92% are singletons; the top ten hold roughly 0.095%. Germline V CDR1 and CDR2: MDHEN, SYDVKM. The CDR3 spans 12 residues. Trimming took 5 bases from V and 7 from J, leaving 11 bases between them. The specimen was CD4+ T cells from PBMCs. The chain combines TRBV28 with TRBJ2-5; D not resolved. The TCR comes from a human donor in good health. CDR3 residues: CASSKTGGTQYF. The CDR3 region has the DNA TGTGCCAGCAGTAAAACGGGTGGGACCCAGTACTTC.